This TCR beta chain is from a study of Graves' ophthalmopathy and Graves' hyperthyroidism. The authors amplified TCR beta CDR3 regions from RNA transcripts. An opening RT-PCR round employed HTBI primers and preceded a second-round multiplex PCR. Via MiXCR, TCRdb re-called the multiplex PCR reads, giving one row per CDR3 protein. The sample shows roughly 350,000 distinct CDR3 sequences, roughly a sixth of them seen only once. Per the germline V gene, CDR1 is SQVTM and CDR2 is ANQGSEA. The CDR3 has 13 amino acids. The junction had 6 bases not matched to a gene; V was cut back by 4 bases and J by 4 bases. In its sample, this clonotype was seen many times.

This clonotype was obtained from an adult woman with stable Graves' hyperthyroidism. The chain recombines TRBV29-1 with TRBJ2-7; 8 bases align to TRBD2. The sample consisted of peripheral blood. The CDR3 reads CSVVLAGNYEQYF. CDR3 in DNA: TGCAGCGTTGTTCTAGCGGGTAATTACGAGCAGTACTTC.